The clone carrying this TCR beta chain has more than one count but fewer than ten. This sample was taken from a study of T cell changes during pregnancy in multiple sclerosis. Germline CDR1 and CDR2: MNHEY and SMNVEV (reference sequence). There are 11 residues in the CDR3. V was cut by 4 bases and J by 6 bases, with 6 bases left in between. Clones were sequenced by immunoSEQ multiplex PCR, and TCRdb holds only the in-frame ones, with some missing. Of around 61,000 clones listed, about 87% are singletons. The material was peripheral blood, obtained in the first trimester of pregnancy. J is TRBJ1-1 and V is TRBV27; no clear D gene. The TCR was taken from a female donor in good health, enrolled as a control in a pregnancy study. The CDR3 loop reads CASSSGAEAFF. The CDR3, as DNA: TGTGCCAGCAGTTCCGGGGCTGAAGCTTTCTTT.